This passage covers 28 T cell receptor beta chains from one sample sequenced in a study of blood T cell repertoires in COVID-19. TCRdb keeps only in-frame clones here, not all; method: immunoSEQ multiplex PCR. The table lists approximately 130,000 clones, around 81% of them singletons. The specimen was peripheral blood. The receptors come from a woman aged 60-75 years with active or convalescent COVID-19.

This clone was detected only a few times. This chain links TRBV6-6 with TRBJ1-1; 8 bases agree with TRBD1. The V gene end was trimmed by 2 bases and the J gene end by 11 bases; junction bases not matched to a gene: 7. Germline lookup yields CDR1 MNHNY and CDR2 SVGAGI (reference sequence). This CDR3 spans 13 amino acids. This chain's CDR3 is CASSYTGQGGAFF. CDR3 bases: TGTGCCAGCAGTTACACTGGACAGGGCGGTGCTTTCTTT.

The chain is built from TRBV6-2 or TRBV6-3 and TRBJ2-2, with D tentatively TRBD2 (6 bases). The CDR3 totals 17 residues. V lost 3 bases to trimming and J lost 0 bases, with 14 bases between them. CDR1 and CDR2 (germline): MNHEY, SVGEGT. The CDR3 region is CASSYEGGLANTGELFF. In nucleotides, the CDR3 is TGTGCCAGCAGTTATGAGGGAGGTCTCGCGAACACCGGGGAGCTGTTTTTT.

The sample holds one count of this clone. The gene calls are TRBV7-2 and TRBJ2-5, with D possibly matching TRBD2 (5 bases). The V gene lost 8 bases and the J gene lost 5 bases, with 15 bases spanning the gap. The CDR3 loop spans 13 amino acids. Germline CDR1 reads SGHTA; CDR2 reads FQGNSA. The DNA for the CDR3 is TGTGCCAGCCATTTGAGGGAAGGGGAGACCCAGTACTTC. Translation gives CASHLREGETQYF.

The chain joins TRBV30 to TRBJ1-2; no definite D call. CDR3 length equals 13 residues. Trimming removed 0 bases at V and 0 bases at J, with 5 bases between. The germline gives CDR1 GTSNPN, CDR2 SVGIG (reference sequence). CDR3 in DNA: TGTGCCTGGAGTGTGTCCGCTAACTATGGCTACACCTTC. This translates into CAWSVSANYGYTF.

This sequence joins TRBV28 and TRBJ1-2; D gene unclear. From germline, CDR1 is MDHEN and CDR2 SYDVKM. There are 13 residues in the CDR3. The V end lost 2 bases, the J end lost 7 bases, and 11 bases lay between the germline ends. The DNA for the CDR3 is TGTGCCAGCAGTTTAATAGTTCCGGGTGGCTACACCTTC. Amino acids: CASSLIVPGGYTF.

The V and J genes are TRBV27 and TRBJ2-7; TRBD1 agrees at 8 bases. After removal of 4 bases from V and 0 bases from J, the junction contained 2 bases not matched to a gene. The CDR3 sequence is 14 residues long. Germline V CDR1 and CDR2: MNHEY, SMNVEV (reference sequence). The CDR3 region is CASSWGQVSYEQYF. DNA of the CDR3: TGTGCCAGCAGTTGGGGACAGGTCTCCTACGAGCAGTACTTC.

CDR3 nucleotides: TGTGCCAGCAGAAACAAGGGGGTTTCCCAGCCCCAGCATTTT. The encoded protein is CASRNKGVSQPQHF. The chain is built from TRBV6-7 and TRBJ1-5; TRBD1 might be the D (6 bases). TRBV6-7 carries the ORF label, with uncertain function. V was cut by 6 bases and J by 7 bases, with 16 bases left in between. The CDR3 spans 14 residues.

This chain joins TRBV27 and TRBJ2-3, with 10 bases fitting TRBD2. The germline CDR1 and CDR2 sequences are MNHEY and SMNVEV (reference sequence). The ends lost 0 bases at V and 4 bases at J; junction bases unmatched: 7. CDR3 length equals 17 residues. The CDR3: CASSLSGLAGVADTQYF. The CDR3 bases are TGTGCCAGCAGTTTATCGGGGCTAGCGGGAGTTGCAGATACGCAGTATTTT.

This chain uses TRBV30 with TRBJ2-5; perhaps TRBD2 as D (5 bases). Germline loops: CDR1 GTSNPN, CDR2 SVGIG (reference sequence). Trimming took off 0 bases at V and 4 bases at J, with 9 bases between the two ends. The CDR3 consists of 13 residues. The CDR3 bases are TGTGCCTGGAGTGTACTTGCGGGAGAGACCCAGTACTTC. This codes for CAWSVLAGETQYF.

This chain connects TRBV30 to TRBJ1-4, with a tentative D call TRBD1 (6 bases). Trimming took 1 base from V and 5 from J, leaving 11 bases between them. The CDR3 covers 14 residues. Germline CDR1 is GTSNPN and CDR2 is SVGIG (reference sequence). Written as DNA, the CDR3 is TGTGCCTGGAGTGGATACAGGGCAAATGAAAAACTGTTTTTT. Translation gives CAWSGYRANEKLFF.

The chain has TRBV7-2 and TRBJ2-7; D remains unclear. Trimming removed 1 base from V and 2 bases from J, with 12 bases in between. There are 15 residues in the CDR3. Germline values: CDR1 SGHTA, CDR2 FQGNSA. The DNA for the CDR3 is TGTGCCAGCAGCTTAGTGGTGCAGGAAGCCTACGAGCAGTACTTC. This gives the protein CASSLVVQEAYEQYF.

V is TRBV7-8 and J is TRBJ2-7, with 8 nucleotides matching TRBD2. Germline assignment: CDR1 SGHVS and CDR2 FQNEAQ. This CDR3 contains 15 residues. Trimming cost V 1 base and J 3 bases; bases outside gene matches: 5. CDR3 bases: TGTGCCAGCAGCTTAGGAATCGGGAGGGACTACGAGCAGTACTTC. Protein product: CASSLGIGRDYEQYF.

The chain joins TRBV11-3 to TRBJ2-1; 9 nucleotides match TRBD2. V lost 5 bases to trimming and J lost 5 bases; unmatched junction nucleotides: 7. Germline CDR1 is SGHNT and CDR2 is YENEEA. This CDR3 comprises 15 residues. The CDR3 loop reads CASSERTSVHNEQFF. The CDR3 DNA is TGTGCCAGCAGCGAGAGGACTAGCGTCCACAATGAGCAGTTCTTC.

The V call is TRBV27, the J call TRBJ1-1; a possible D gene is TRBD1 (5 bases). Deletions cut 5 bases from V and 1 base from J, with 14 bases between. Looked up from germline, CDR1 is MNHEY and CDR2 is SMNVEV (reference sequence). The CDR3 length is 15 residues. The CDR3 region is CASSIQGVGNTEAFF. CDR3 nucleotide sequence: TGTGCCAGCAGTATCCAAGGGGTAGGGAACACTGAAGCTTTCTTT.

The rearrangement joins TRBV11-3 to TRBJ2-3; the D gene is possibly TRBD1 (5 bases). The CDR3 loop spans 14 amino acids. V shed 3 bases and J shed 2 bases, with 9 bases lying between them. CDR1 SGHNT and CDR2 YENEEA come from the germline V gene. CDR3 DNA: TGTGCCAGCAGCTTGGGGCAGGACACAGATACGCAGTATTTT. It is translated as CASSLGQDTDTQYF.

The chain couples TRBV6-5 to TRBJ2-1, with TRBD1 matching over 8 bases. The CDR3 sequence is 13 residues long. V was pared by 9 bases and J by 5 bases, with 6 bases of the junction left unmatched. Germline V gene lookup returns CDR1 MNHEY and CDR2 SVGAGI. CDR3 DNA sequence: TGTGCCAGTAACCGGGACAGGCACAATGAGCAGTTCTTC. The encoded protein is CASNRDRHNEQFF.

V gene TRBV25-1 combines with J gene TRBJ1-6, with 7 positions matching TRBD1. The germline CDR1 and CDR2 sequences are MGHDK and SYGVNS. The CDR3 has 17 residues. The J segment lost 11 bases and the V segment lost 7 bases, leaving 20 bases of the junction unmatched. CDR3 bases: TGTGCCAGCAACAGACTAAAACGACAGGGTCGGTTGGCACCCCTCCACTTT. Its translation: CASNRLKRQGRLAPLHF.

The V call is TRBV7-3, the J call TRBJ2-5; D gene ambiguous. CDR1 is SGHTA, CDR2 FQGTGA, per germline. The ends were cut back, 3 bases at V and 1 base at J, with 6 bases in the middle. The CDR3 spans 13 residues. CDR3 residues: CASSLSSQETQYF. The CDR3 coding sequence is TGTGCCAGCAGCTTGTCGAGCCAAGAGACCCAGTACTTC.

This clone was observed a handful of times. V is TRBV4-3 and J is TRBJ2-1; 12 positions match TRBD2. V lost 2 bases and J lost 4; bases outside the gene matches: 6. Germline lookup yields CDR1 LGHNA and CDR2 YSLEER. This CDR3 has 17 residues. The CDR3 region has the DNA TGCGCCAGCAGCCAACAAGGACTAGCGGGAATATACAATGAGCAGTTCTTC. Encoded protein: CASSQQGLAGIYNEQFF.

V gene TRBV30 combines with J gene TRBJ2-1; 8 bases line up with TRBD2. This CDR3 comprises 13 residues. In germline, CDR1 is GTSNPN, CDR2 SVGIG (reference sequence). With 4 bases clipped from V and 9 bases from J, the junction kept 8 bases outside the gene matches. The CDR3 reads CAWKEAGAREQFF. CDR3 in DNA: TGTGCCTGGAAAGAAGCGGGGGCCCGTGAGCAGTTCTTC.

The rearrangement joins TRBV6-1 to TRBJ2-3; 7 nucleotides agree with TRBD2. The length of the CDR3 is 14 residues. CDR1 and CDR2 (germline): MNHNS, SASEGT. The V and J ends lost 0 bases and 8 bases, in that order; junction bases with no gene match: 5. As DNA, the CDR3 is TGTGCCAGCAGTGAAGCGGGGGGGAAAGGTACGCAGTATTTT. This gives the protein CASSEAGGKGTQYF.

A few counts support this clone. V and J are TRBV5-8 and TRBJ1-4, with D possibly TRBD1 on 5 matching bases. Germline V gene sequence: CDR1 SGHTS, CDR2 YDEGEE. This CDR3 is 15 amino acids long. Trimming removed 3 bases from V and 3 bases from J, with 12 bases in between. The CDR3 is CASSWRGSANEKLFF. The CDR3 DNA reads as TGTGCCAGCAGCTGGAGGGGTAGCGCTAATGAAAAACTGTTTTTT. The entire variable domain, with the rest obtained from reference TRBV5-8 and TRBJ1-4, is as follows: EAGVTQSPTHLIKTRGQQATLRCSPISGHTSVYWYQQALGLGLQFLLWYDEGEERNRGNFPPRFSGRQFPNYSSELNVNALELEDSALYLCASSWRGSANEKLFFGSGTQLSVL.

This clone has just a few counts. V usage is TRBV11-2 and J usage is TRBJ1-1; D call uncertain. Germline V gene sequence: CDR1 SGHAT, CDR2 FQNNGV. CDR3 length equals 12 residues. Trimming took off 5 bases at V and 11 bases at J, with 15 bases between the two ends. CDR3 in amino acids: CASSRWEGTAFF. DNA for the CDR3: TGTGCCAGCAGCCGGTGGGAGGGTACGGCTTTCTTT.

V usage is TRBV6-6 and J usage is TRBJ2-7, with D possibly TRBD1 on 5 matching bases. The V gene lost 0 bases and the J gene lost 0 bases, with 9 bases spanning the gap. Germline lookup yields CDR1 MNHNY and CDR2 SVGAGI (reference sequence). The CDR3 is made up of 15 amino acids. The chain's CDR3 is CASSYSSGISYEQYV. CDR3 sequence (DNA): TGTGCCAGCAGTTACTCTTCAGGGATCTCCTACGAGCAGTACGTC.

The V gene is TRBV7-8, the J gene TRBJ2-5; 12 positions match TRBD2. Germline trimming cut 2 bases from V and 4 bases from J; bases unmatched to any gene: 2. CDR3 size: 15 residues. Germline V lookup: CDR1 SGHVS, CDR2 FQNEAQ. Written as DNA, the CDR3 is TGTGCCAGCAGCTTACCGGGACTAGCGGGAGAGACCCAGTACTTC. Residues: CASSLPGLAGETQYF. The variable domain in full, completed from reference TRBV7-8 and TRBJ2-5, reads GAGVSQSPRYKVAKRGQDVALRCDPISGHVSLFWYQQALGQGPEFLTYFQNEAQLDKSGLPSDRFFAERPEGSVSTLKIQRTQQEDSAVYLCASSLPGLAGETQYFGPGTRLLVL.

This chain uses TRBV2 with TRBJ1-1; possible D gene TRBD1, 5 bases. CDR3 length equals 13 residues. Germline CDR1 and CDR2: SNHLY and FYNNEI. V shed 5 bases and J shed 1 base, with 8 bases lying between them. CDR3 in amino acids: CASSQGPNTEAFF. The CDR3 DNA reads TGTGCCAGCAGTCAGGGCCCGAACACTGAAGCTTTCTTT.

The chain has TRBV5-1 and TRBJ2-1; D unclear. CDR1 and CDR2 (germline): SGHRS, YFSETQ. V was pared by 3 bases and J by 4 bases, with 8 bases between. The length of the CDR3 is 13 residues. This chain's CDR3 is CASSSDLYNEQFF. CDR3 coding DNA: TGCGCCAGCAGCTCTGACTTGTACAATGAGCAGTTCTTC.

The gene calls are TRBV6-2 or TRBV6-3 and TRBJ2-1; D gene uncertain. V dropped 6 bases and J dropped 5 bases, with 11 bases sitting between them. The length of the CDR3 is 13 residues. Germline loops: CDR1 MNHEY, CDR2 SVGEGT. CDR3 sequence reads: CASSPFRDNEQFF. The CDR3 nucleotides read TGTGCCAGCAGCCCCTTTCGCGACAATGAGCAGTTCTTC.